Shown below are 11 T cell receptor beta chains from a single sample sequenced in a study of T-cell reconstitution after alpha-beta-depleted transplantation in children. Using unique molecular identifiers, the investigators prepared the TCRbeta library. TCRdb re-called the PCR reads through MiXCR, storing one row per CDR3 protein. Counted here are around 110,000 distinct CDR3 sequences, about a tenth occurring once; the ten biggest clones make up less than 45%. The source was PBMCs, collected before TCRalphabeta/CD19-depleted stem cell transplant. These receptors were obtained from a boy aged 2-9 years with acute lymphoblastic leukemia, due to receive a stem cell transplant.

This chain links TRBV5-1 with TRBJ2-1; possible D gene TRBD2, 5 bases. The CDR3 is made up of 14 amino acids. The germline CDR1 and CDR2 sequences are SGHRS and YFSETQ. Trimming shortened V by 4 bases and J by 7 bases, and 15 bases separated the two germline ends. CDR3 nucleotide sequence: TGCGCCAGCAGCCCTGTGGACTGGCGAAATGAGCAGTTCTTC. Protein: CASSPVDWRNEQFF.

This clonotype was counted only a few times. The rearrangement uses TRBV10-1 and TRBJ2-7; no definite D call. The V end was cut by 6 bases, the J end by 4 bases, with 16 bases between. CDR1 is WNHNN, CDR2 SYGVQD, per germline (reference sequence). There are 14 residues in the CDR3. CDR3 protein: CASSTSGQPYEQYF. CDR3 coding DNA: TGCGCCAGCAGCACCTCGGGCCAGCCGTACGAGCAGTACTTC.

This rearrangement joins TRBV7-9 to TRBJ2-1; D is perhaps TRBD2 (7 bases). CDR3 size: 15 residues. Germline V gives CDR1 SEHNR, CDR2 FQNEAQ (reference sequence). Trimming shortened V by 6 bases and J by 0 bases, and 12 bases separated the two germline ends. CDR3 protein: CASRRGGRSYNEQFF. CDR3 nucleotide sequence: TGTGCCAGCAGGAGGGGGGGGCGCTCCTACAATGAGCAGTTCTTC.

This clonotype was detected only a few times. V and J are TRBV2 and TRBJ2-1, with 7 bases fitting TRBD1. CDR1 is SNHLY and CDR2 is FYNNEI in the germline V gene. V lost 8 bases to trimming and J lost 15 bases; unmatched junction nucleotides: 19. CDR3 length equals 14 residues. CDR3: CASRTLNRDSGWFF. The CDR3 DNA follows: TGTGCCAGCCGTACATTAAATCGGGACAGTGGATGGTTCTTC.

This clonotype has a handful of counts. V is TRBV5-1 and J is TRBJ1-1; 9 bases agree with TRBD1. The germline V gene has CDR1 SGHRS and CDR2 YFSETQ. This CDR3 has 16 residues. V dropped 2 bases and J dropped 2; count of bases not matched to a gene: 7. This CDR3 is CASSFGTGQGNTEAFF. The CDR3 DNA reads as TGCGCCAGCAGCTTCGGGACAGGGCAAGGAAACACTGAAGCTTTCTTT.

This clonotype has just a few counts. The chain joins TRBV10-1 to TRBJ2-2; TRBD2 matches at 13 bases. The V gene end was trimmed by 8 bases and the J gene end by 2 bases; junction bases not matched to a gene: 5. CDR1 is WNHNN, CDR2 SYGVQD, per germline (reference sequence). This CDR3 contains 16 residues. CDR3: CASRGTSGTNTGELFF. In DNA, the CDR3 is TGCGCCAGCCGCGGGACTAGCGGGACTAACACCGGGGAGCTGTTTTTT.

The J gene is TRBJ2-3, the V gene TRBV5-6; D not resolved. Trimming shortened V by 6 bases and J by 7 bases, and 18 bases separated the two germline ends. The CDR3 extends over 14 amino acids. From germline, CDR1 is SGHDT and CDR2 YYEEEE. The CDR3 protein is CASTSDWGGNTQYF. The CDR3 DNA follows: TGTGCCAGCACCTCCGACTGGGGTGGAAATACGCAGTATTTT. Combining the CDR3 with reference TRBV5-6 and TRBJ2-3 gives the whole variable domain DAGVTQSPTHLIKTRGQQVTLRCSPKSGHDTVSWYQQALGQGPQFIFQYYEEEERQRGNFPDRFSGHQFPNYSSELNVNALLLGDSALYLCASTSDWGGNTQYFGPGTRLTVL.

CDR3 sequence reads: CASSRTSVPYEQYF. The CDR3 bases are TGTGCCAGCAGCCGGACTAGCGTCCCCTACGAGCAGTACTTC. The chain couples TRBV3-1 to TRBJ2-7; 9 bases are a match to TRBD2. Trimming took 4 bases from V and 2 from J; bases not matched to a gene: 3. From germline, CDR1 is LGHDT and CDR2 YNNKEL (reference sequence). The CDR3 extends over 14 amino acids.

The CDR3 sequence is CASSPQQRATYEQYF. CDR3 DNA: TGTGCCAGCAGCCCCCAACAGCGGGCGACCTACGAGCAGTACTTC. The V gene is TRBV7-9, the J gene TRBJ2-7, with D possibly matching TRBD2 (6 bases). CDR3 length: 15 amino acids. V was trimmed by 5 bases and J by 2 bases, leaving 16 bases between them. Looked up from germline, CDR1 is SEHNR and CDR2 is FQNEAQ (reference sequence).

For the CDR3, the DNA is TGTGCCAGCAGCGCTCTAGCGCAGTCCTACAATGAGCAGTTCTTC. Its translation: CASSALAQSYNEQFF. This chain connects TRBV9 to TRBJ2-1, with a weak D call TRBD2 (6 bases). The V gene's germline CDR1 is SGDLS and CDR2 YYNGEE. Deletions cut 3 bases from V and 1 base from J, with 11 bases between. This CDR3 region has 15 residues. Together with reference TRBV9 and TRBJ2-1, the CDR3 gives the full variable domain: DSGVTQTPKHLITATGQRVTLRCSPRSGDLSVYWYQQSLDQGLQFLIQYYNGEERAKGNILERFSAQQFPDLHSELNLSSLELGDSALYFCASSALAQSYNEQFFGPGTRLTVL.

This clonotype turned up a few times. The rearrangement uses TRBV5-1 and TRBJ2-1; D gene uncertain. Germline CDR1 is SGHRS and CDR2 is YFSETQ. The V gene lost 4 bases and the J gene lost 3 bases, with 20 bases spanning the gap. This CDR3 has 17 residues. The CDR3 spells CASSPTPQQKNYNEQFF. The CDR3 region has the DNA TGCGCCAGCAGCCCCACTCCCCAGCAAAAAAACTACAATGAGCAGTTCTTC.